Sequencing of this T cell receptor beta chain was carried out in a study of PD-L1 blockade in urothelial cancer. Study details: Males with bladder-origin urothelial cancer made up about 90% of the roughly 29 patients. Blood analysis was done at 3 weeks (second dose) and 6 weeks after treatment began. Peripheral blood specimens exhibited a median yield of approximately 150,000 T cells. The study, taken as a whole, reports: Durable-benefit cases showed more tumor-associated blood clone expansion at 3 weeks.

Comments on this clone: Antigen specificity is unknown.

Clones were read by immunoSEQ multiplex PCR, and TCRdb kept only the in-frame ones, dropping some. The table records under 55,000 clones, 84% of them present only once. The TCR was taken from a man in his forties with urothelial cancer. The source material was PBMCs, sampled around atezolizumab (anti-PD-L1) treatment.

CDR3 DNA sequence: TGCGCCAGCAGCTCCGGGGTAGCGGGAGGGTTCGCAGATACGCAGTATTTT. Translation: CASSSGVAGGFADTQYF. The rearrangement uses TRBV5-1 and TRBJ2-3; 11 bases are a match to TRBD2. V lost 3 bases to trimming and J lost 4 bases; unmatched junction nucleotides: 10. The CDR3 contains 17 residues. Germline-derived CDR1 and CDR2 are SGHRS and YFSETQ.